Included here is one T cell receptor beta chain sequence, with context. The data belong to a study of blood T cell repertoires in COVID-19. Overall study: Researchers got acute and convalescent COVID-19 samples from the United States, Italy and Spain. Sample material is recorded as cDNA or gDNA derived from T cells, B-cell-depleted T cells, or PBMCs.

Trimming cost V 4 bases and J 5 bases, with 11 bases left between them. Germline CDR1 WNHNN, CDR2 SYGVQD (reference sequence). The CDR3 covers 14 residues. Methods used by the authors: Reference gene primer amplification in the assay estimated nucleated cell counts. Profiled with immunoSEQ multiplex PCR; TCRdb holds only in-frame clones, not every one. V, J and clone size were drawn from that table, and D and trimming were deduced from the DNA. Counted here are 130,000 to 150,000 clones, around three quarters occurring once; the ten biggest clones make up about 8.7%. The chain employs TRBV10-1 and TRBJ2-2, with a possible D match to TRBD1 (6 bases). Sequencing was performed on peripheral blood. The sequence was obtained from a man aged 45 to 65 with active or convalescent COVID-19. The CDR3 bases are TGCGCCAGCAGTGCGGCAGGGGATACCGGGGAGCTGTTTTTT. The encoded protein is CASSAAGDTGELFF.